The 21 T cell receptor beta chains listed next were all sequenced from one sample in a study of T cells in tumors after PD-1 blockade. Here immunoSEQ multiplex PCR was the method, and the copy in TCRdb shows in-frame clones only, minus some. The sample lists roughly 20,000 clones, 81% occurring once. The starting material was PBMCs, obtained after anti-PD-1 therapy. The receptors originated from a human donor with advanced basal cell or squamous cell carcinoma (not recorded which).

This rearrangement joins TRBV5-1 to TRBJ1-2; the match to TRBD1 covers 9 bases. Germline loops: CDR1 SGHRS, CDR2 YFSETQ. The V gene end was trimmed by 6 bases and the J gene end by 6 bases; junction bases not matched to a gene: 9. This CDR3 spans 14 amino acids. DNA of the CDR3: TGCGCCAGCACTCTATCTACAGGGGGCGATGGCTACACCTTC. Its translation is CASTLSTGGDGYTF.

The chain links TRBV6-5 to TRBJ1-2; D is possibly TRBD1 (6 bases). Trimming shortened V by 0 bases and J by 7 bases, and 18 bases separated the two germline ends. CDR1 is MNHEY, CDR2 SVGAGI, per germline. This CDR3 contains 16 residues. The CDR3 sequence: CASSYSIGGPEGGYTF. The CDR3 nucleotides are TGTGCCAGCAGTTACTCGATTGGGGGGCCGGAGGGTGGCTACACCTTC.

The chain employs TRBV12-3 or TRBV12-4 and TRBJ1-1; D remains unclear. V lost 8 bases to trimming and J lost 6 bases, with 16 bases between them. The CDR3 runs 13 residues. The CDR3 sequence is CASRPGGFAEAFF. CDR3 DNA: TGTGCCAGCCGGCCCGGAGGTTTTGCTGAAGCTTTCTTT.

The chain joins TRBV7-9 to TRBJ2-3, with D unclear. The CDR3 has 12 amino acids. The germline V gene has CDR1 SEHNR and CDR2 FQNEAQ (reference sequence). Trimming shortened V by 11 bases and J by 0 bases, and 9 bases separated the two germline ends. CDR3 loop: CAGQASTDTQYF. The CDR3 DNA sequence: TGTGCCGGGCAGGCTAGCACAGATACGCAGTATTTT.

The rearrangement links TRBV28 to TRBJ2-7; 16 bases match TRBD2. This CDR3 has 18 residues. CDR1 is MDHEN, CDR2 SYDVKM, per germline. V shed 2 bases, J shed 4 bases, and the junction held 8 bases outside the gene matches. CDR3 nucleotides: TGTGCCAGCAGTTTAAGGGGACTAGCGGGAGGGATCGGTTACGAGCAGTACTTC. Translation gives CASSLRGLAGGIGYEQYF.

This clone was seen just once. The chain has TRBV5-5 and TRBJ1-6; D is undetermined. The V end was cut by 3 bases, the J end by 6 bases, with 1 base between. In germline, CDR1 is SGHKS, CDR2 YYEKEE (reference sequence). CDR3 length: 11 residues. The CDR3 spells CASSSNSPLHF. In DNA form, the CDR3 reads TGTGCCAGCAGCTCTAATTCACCCCTCCACTTT. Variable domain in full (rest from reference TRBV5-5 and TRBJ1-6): DAGVTQSPTHLIKTRGQQVTLRCSPISGHKSVSWYQQVLGQGPQFIFQYYEKEERGRGNFPDRFSARQFPNYSSELNVNALLLGDSALYLCASSSNSPLHFGNGTRLTVT.

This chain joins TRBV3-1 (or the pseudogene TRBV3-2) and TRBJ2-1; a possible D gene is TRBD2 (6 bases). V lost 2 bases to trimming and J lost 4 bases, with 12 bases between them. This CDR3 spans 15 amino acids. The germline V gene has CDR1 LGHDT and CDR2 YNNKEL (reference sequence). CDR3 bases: TGTGCCAGCAGCCAACAGAAGGAGGGGTACAATGAGCAGTTCTTC. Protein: CASSQQKEGYNEQFF.

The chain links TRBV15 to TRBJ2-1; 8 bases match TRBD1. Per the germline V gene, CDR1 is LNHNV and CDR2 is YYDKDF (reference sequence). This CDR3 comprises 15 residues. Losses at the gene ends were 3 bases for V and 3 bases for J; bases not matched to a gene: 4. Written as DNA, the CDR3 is TGTGCCACCAGCAGCGGGACAGGTTACTACAATGAGCAGTTCTTC. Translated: CATSSGTGYYNEQFF.

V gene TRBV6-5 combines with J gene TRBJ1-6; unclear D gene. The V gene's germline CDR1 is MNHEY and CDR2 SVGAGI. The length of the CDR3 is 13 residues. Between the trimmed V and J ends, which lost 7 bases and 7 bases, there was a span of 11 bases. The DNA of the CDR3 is TGTGCCAGCATCAATCTGGGGAATTCACCCCTCCACTTT. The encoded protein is CASINLGNSPLHF.

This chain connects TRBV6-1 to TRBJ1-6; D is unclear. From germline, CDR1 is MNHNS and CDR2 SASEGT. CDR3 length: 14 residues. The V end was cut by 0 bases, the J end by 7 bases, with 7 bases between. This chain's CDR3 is CASSEAAENSPLHF. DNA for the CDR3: TGTGCCAGCAGTGAAGCCGCAGAAAATTCACCCCTCCACTTT.

This CDR3 is CASSAGGRTDTQYF. CDR3 nucleotide sequence: TGTGCCAGTAGTGCGGGGGGCCGAACAGATACGCAGTATTTT. This chain links TRBV19 with TRBJ2-3, with 8 bases lining up with TRBD2. CDR1 is LNHDA, CDR2 SQIVND, per germline (reference sequence). Trimming removed 5 bases from V and 3 bases from J; junction bases left unmatched: 4. The CDR3 sequence is 14 residues long.

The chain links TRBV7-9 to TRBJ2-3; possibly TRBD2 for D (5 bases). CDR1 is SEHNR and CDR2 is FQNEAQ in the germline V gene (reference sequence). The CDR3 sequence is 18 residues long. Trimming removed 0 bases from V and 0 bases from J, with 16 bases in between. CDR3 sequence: CASSLAGDPIPSTDTQYF. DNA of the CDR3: TGTGCCAGCAGCTTAGCGGGAGACCCCATTCCTAGCACAGATACGCAGTATTTT.

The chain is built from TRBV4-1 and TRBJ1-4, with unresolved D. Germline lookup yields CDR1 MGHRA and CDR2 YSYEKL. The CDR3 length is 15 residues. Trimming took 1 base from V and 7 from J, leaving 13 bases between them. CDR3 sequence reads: CASSQGSGYREKLFF. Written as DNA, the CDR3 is TGCGCCAGCAGCCAAGGGTCGGGGTATCGTGAAAAACTGTTTTTT.

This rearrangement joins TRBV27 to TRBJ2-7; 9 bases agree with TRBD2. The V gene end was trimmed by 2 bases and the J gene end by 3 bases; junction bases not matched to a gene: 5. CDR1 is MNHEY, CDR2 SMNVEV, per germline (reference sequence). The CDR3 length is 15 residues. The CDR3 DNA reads TGTGCCAGCAGTTTAGCGGGGGGGCAGCTCTACGAGCAGTACTTC. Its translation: CASSLAGGQLYEQYF.

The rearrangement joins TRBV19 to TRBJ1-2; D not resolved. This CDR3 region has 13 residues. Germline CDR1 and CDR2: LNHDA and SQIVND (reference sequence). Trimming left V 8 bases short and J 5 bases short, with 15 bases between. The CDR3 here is CASQPGGHYGYTF. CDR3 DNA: TGTGCCAGTCAACCCGGTGGGCATTATGGCTACACCTTC.

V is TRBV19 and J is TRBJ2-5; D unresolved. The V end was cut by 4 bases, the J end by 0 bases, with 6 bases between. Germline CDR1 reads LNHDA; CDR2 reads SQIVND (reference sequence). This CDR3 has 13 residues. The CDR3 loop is CASSSIHQETQYF. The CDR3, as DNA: TGTGCCAGTAGTAGTATTCACCAAGAGACCCAGTACTTC.

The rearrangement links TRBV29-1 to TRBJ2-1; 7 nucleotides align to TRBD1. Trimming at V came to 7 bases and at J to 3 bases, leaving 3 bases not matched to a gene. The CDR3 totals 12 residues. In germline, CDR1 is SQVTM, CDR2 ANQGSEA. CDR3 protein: CSGGTDYNEQFF. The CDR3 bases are TGCAGCGGGGGGACAGACTACAATGAGCAGTTCTTC.

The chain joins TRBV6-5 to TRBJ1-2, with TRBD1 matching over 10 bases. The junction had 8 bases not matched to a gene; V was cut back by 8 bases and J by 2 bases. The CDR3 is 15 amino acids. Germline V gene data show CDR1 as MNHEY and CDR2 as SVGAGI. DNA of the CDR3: TGTGCCAGCGGATCTGGGACAGGGGTGAACTATGGCTACACCTTC. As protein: CASGSGTGVNYGYTF.

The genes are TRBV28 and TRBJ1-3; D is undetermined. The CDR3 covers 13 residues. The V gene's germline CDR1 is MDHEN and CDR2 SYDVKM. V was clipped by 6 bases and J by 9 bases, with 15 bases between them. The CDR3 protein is CASSPPPFGTIYF. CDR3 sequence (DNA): TGTGCCAGCAGCCCGCCCCCTTTCGGCACCATATATTTT.

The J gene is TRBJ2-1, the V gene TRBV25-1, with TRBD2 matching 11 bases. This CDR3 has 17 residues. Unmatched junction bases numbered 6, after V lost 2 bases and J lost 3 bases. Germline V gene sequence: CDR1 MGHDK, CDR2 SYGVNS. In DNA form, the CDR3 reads TGTGCCAGCAGTGAAGTAGCGGGGGGGCCGGGCTACAATGAGCAGTTCTTC. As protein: CASSEVAGGPGYNEQFF.

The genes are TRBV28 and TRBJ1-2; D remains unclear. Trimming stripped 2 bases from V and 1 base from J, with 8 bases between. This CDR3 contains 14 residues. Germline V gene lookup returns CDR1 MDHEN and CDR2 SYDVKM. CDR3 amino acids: CASSLPVLNYGYTF. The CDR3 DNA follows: TGTGCCAGCAGTTTACCCGTGCTTAACTATGGCTACACCTTC.